Listed here are 8 T cell receptor beta chains from one sample, sequenced in a study of CD8+ T cells in alopecia areata. Documented treatment: oral pan-JAK inhibitor, 5-10 mg twice daily. Sequencing templates came from extracted RNA that was reverse transcribed into cDNA. Libraries were prepared by immunoSEQ multiplex PCR; TCRdb keeps only in-frame clonotypes and omits some of them. The table has around 120,000 clones, 61% seen once; the top ten hold around 5.7%. The sample here was CD4+ T cells sorted from blood, taken at week 4, from a patient treated with tofacitinib. These receptors came from a human donor with alopecia areata.

This chain connects TRBV10-3 to TRBJ1-2; weak D call: TRBD1 (5 bases). The V gene's germline CDR1 is ENHRY and CDR2 SYGVKD. V was shortened by 4 bases and J by 14 bases, with 14 bases between the two germline ends. This CDR3 is built from 11 residues. The chain's CDR3 is CAISVGRENTF. The CDR3 bases are TGTGCCATCAGTGTGGGACGAGAGAATACCTTC.

This clone was found once. The rearrangement links TRBV7-8 to TRBJ1-1; weak D call: TRBD1 (6 bases). CDR1 and CDR2 from the germline V gene are SGHVS and FQNEAQ. V gave up 5 bases and J gave up 2 bases, with 12 bases separating them. The CDR3 covers 14 residues. DNA of the CDR3: TGTGCCAGCAGCCCTAGGACAGCCAACACTGAAGCTTTCTTT. Encoded protein: CASSPRTANTEAFF.

This clone was observed a handful of times. The chain employs TRBV5-6 and TRBJ2-5; 8 nucleotides align to TRBD1. The V gene end was trimmed by 2 bases and the J gene end by 4 bases; junction bases not matched to a gene: 10. CDR3 length equals 16 residues. Germline CDR1 is SGHDT and CDR2 is YYEEEE. CDR3 nucleotides: TGTGCCAGCAGCTTAAAGGGCAGGGGGCGAGGAGAGACCCAGTACTTC. The encoded protein is CASSLKGRGRGETQYF.

The V call is TRBV2, the J call TRBJ2-5, with D unclear. V lost 6 bases, J lost 3 bases, and 11 bases lay in between. The CDR3 has 13 amino acids. Germline V gene data show CDR1 as SNHLY and CDR2 as FYNNEI. The CDR3 DNA is TGTGCCAGCAGCGGTTCCCTTAAAGAGACCCAGTACTTC. Protein: CASSGSLKETQYF.

The chain combines TRBV4-1 with TRBJ1-1, with D possibly TRBD1 on 6 matching bases. Trimming took 0 bases from V and 5 from J, leaving 19 bases between them. Germline CDR1 reads MGHRA; CDR2 reads YSYEKL. The CDR3 has 17 residues. In nucleotides, the CDR3 is TGCGCCAGCAGCCAAGAGGAAGGTTGGGGGCGAGGGACTGAAGCTTTCTTT. Protein sequence: CASSQEEGWGRGTEAFF.

The chain is built from TRBV30 and TRBJ1-2, with D hard to call. V was pared by 1 base and J by 3 bases, with 9 bases between. CDR1 is GTSNPN, CDR2 SVGIG, per germline (reference sequence). The CDR3 length is 13 residues. CDR3 bases: TGTGCCTGGAGTGGCCAGCAAGACTATGGCTACACCTTC. Amino acid sequence: CAWSGQQDYGYTF. The full variable domain, with the rest looked up from reference TRBV30 and TRBJ1-2, is SQTIHQWPATLVQPVGSPLSLECTVEGTSNPNLYWYRQAAGRGLQLLFYSVGIGQISSEVPQNLSASRPQDRQFILSSKKLLLSDSGFYLCAWSGQQDYGYTFGSGTRLTVV.

The chain recombines TRBV18 with TRBJ2-3; TRBD2 matches 8 bases. The germline V gene has CDR1 KGHSH and CDR2 LQKENI. The CDR3 is 15 residues long. The J segment lost 1 base and the V segment lost 6 bases, leaving 6 bases of the junction unmatched. In nucleotides, the CDR3 is TGTGCCAGCTCCCGACTAGCGCGCGGCACAGATACGCAGTATTTT. Translating it yields CASSRLARGTDTQYF.

This clone was recorded a few times. Compared with germline, one end of the junction differs, possibly owing to a read error. This chain links TRBV7-2 with TRBJ2-5, with 7 bases that match TRBD1. From germline, CDR1 is SGHTA and CDR2 FQGNSA. The CDR3 runs 14 residues. The CDR3 DNA sequence: TGTGCCAGCAGTTTAGGACAGGCCGCGGAGACCCAGTACTTC. Translating gives CASSLGQAAETQYF.